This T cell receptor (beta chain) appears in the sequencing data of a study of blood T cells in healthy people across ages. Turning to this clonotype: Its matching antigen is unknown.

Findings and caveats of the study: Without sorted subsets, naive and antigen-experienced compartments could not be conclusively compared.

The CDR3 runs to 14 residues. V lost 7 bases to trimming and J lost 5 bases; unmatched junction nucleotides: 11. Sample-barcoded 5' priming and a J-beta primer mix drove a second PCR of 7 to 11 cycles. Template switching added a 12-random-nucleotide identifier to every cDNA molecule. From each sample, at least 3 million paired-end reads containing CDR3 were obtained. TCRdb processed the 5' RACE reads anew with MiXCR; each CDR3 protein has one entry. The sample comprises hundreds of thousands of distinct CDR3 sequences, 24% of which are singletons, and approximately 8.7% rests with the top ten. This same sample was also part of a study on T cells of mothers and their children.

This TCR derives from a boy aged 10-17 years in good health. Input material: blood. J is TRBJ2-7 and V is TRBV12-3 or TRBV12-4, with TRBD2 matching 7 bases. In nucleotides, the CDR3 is TGTGCCAGCAATACGAGGGAGGGCCGGCACGAGCAGTACTTC. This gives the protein CASNTREGRHEQYF.